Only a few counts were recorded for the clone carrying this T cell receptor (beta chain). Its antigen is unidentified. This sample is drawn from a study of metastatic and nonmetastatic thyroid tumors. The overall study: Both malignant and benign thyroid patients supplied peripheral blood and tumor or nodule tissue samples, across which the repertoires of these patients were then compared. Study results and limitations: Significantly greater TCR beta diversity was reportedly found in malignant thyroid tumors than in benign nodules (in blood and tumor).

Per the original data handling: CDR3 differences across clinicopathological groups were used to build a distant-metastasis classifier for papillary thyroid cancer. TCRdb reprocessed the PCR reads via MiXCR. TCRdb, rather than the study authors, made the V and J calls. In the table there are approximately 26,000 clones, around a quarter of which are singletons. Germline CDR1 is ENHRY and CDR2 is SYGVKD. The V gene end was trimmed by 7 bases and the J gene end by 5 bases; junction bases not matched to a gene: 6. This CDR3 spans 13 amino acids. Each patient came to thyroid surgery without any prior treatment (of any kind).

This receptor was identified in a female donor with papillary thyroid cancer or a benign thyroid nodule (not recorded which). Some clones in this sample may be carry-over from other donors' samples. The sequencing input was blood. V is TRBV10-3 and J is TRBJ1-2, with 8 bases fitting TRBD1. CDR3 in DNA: TGTGCCATCATCCCCCGACAGGGGTATGGCTACACCTTC. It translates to CAIIPRQGYGYTF.